This T cell receptor (beta chain) was profiled in a study of shared clonotypes between healthy human individuals. Whole-study results and caveats: Shared clonotypes across all four donors exceeded non-shared ones in generation probability. Clonotype sharing among donors, it was expected, would be affected by sequencing depth.

In germline, CDR1 is MGHRA, CDR2 YSYEKL. The V end was cut by 0 bases, the J end by 9 bases, with 9 bases between. The CDR3 runs 13 residues. Per the authors' pipeline: ImmunoSEQ output held junction-only sequences without quality scores, so filtering differed. The protocol was immunoSEQ multiplex PCR, while the TCRdb copy is restricted to in-frame clones and leaves out a portion. V and J calls and clone size come straight from that table; D and trimming were deduced from the DNA. Here the sample spans about 2 million clones, approximately 95% being singletons. Terminally differentiated effector memory CD45RA+ cells were left out of the naive CD8 fraction, which was CD45RO-negative and positively selected for CCR7. The donor cohort consisted entirely of Caucasian adults residing in Nashville, Tennessee. Points on this clone: The antigen is not known.

The clonotype comes from a man younger than 30 in good health. Sequences were obtained from naive CD8+ T cells sorted from blood. This rearrangement joins TRBV4-1 to TRBJ1-5; D uncertain. The CDR3 sequence: CASSQDIELPQHF. The CDR3 DNA is TGCGCCAGCAGCCAAGATATAGAGCTGCCCCAGCATTTT.